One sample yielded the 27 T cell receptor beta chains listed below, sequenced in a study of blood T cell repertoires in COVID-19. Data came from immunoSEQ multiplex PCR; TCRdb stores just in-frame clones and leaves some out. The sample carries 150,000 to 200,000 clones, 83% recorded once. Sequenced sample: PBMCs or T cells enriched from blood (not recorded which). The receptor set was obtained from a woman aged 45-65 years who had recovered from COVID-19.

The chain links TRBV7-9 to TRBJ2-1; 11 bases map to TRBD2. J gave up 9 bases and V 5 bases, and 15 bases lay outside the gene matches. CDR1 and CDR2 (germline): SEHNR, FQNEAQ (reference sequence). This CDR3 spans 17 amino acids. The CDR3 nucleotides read TGTGCCAGCAGCCCCAGCCTCGCTCCACTAGCGGGAGTTGAGCAGTTCTTC. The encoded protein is CASSPSLAPLAGVEQFF.

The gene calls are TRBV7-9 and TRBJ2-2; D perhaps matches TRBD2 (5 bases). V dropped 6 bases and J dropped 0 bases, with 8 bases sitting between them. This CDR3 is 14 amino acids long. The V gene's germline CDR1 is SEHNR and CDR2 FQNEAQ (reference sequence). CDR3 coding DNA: TGTGCCAGCAGTGGGAGATCGAACACCGGGGAGCTGTTTTTT. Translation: CASSGRSNTGELFF.

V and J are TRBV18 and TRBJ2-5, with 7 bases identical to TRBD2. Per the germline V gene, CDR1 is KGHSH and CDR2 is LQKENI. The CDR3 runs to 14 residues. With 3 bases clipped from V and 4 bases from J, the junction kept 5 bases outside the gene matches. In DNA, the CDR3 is TGTGCCAGCTCACCGGGGGAGGGCAGAGAGACCCAGTACTTC. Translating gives CASSPGEGRETQYF. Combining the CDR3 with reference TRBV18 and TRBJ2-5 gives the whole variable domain NAGVMQNPRHLVRRRGQEARLRCSPMKGHSHVYWYRQLPEEGLKFMVYLQKENIIDESGMPKERFSAEFPKEGPSILRIQQVVRGDSAAYFCASSPGEGRETQYFGPGTRLLVL.

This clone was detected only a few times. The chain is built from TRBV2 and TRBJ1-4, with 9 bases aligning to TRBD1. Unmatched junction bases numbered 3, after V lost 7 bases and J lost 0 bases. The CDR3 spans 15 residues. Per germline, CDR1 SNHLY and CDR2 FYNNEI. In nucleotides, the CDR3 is TGTGCCAGCACCAGGACAGGGGCAACTAATGAAAAACTGTTTTTT. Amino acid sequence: CASTRTGATNEKLFF.

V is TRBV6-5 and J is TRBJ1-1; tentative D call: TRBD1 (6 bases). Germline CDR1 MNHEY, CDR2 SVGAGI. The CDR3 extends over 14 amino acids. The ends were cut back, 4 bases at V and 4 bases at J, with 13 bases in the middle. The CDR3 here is CASSFRGGGTEAFF. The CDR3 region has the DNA TGTGCCAGCAGTTTCAGGGGTGGCGGCACTGAAGCTTTCTTT.

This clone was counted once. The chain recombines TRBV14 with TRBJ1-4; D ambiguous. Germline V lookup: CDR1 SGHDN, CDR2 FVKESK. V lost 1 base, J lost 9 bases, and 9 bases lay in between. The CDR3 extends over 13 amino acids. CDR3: CASSQAGGKKLFF. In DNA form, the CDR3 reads TGTGCCAGCAGCCAAGCGGGAGGGAAAAAACTGTTTTTT. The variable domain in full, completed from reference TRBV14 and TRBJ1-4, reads EAGVTQFPSHSVIEKGQTVTLRCDPISGHDNLYWYRRVMGKEIKFLLHFVKESKQDESGMPNNRFLAERTGGTYSTLKVQPAELEDSGVYFCASSQAGGKKLFFGSGTQLSVL.

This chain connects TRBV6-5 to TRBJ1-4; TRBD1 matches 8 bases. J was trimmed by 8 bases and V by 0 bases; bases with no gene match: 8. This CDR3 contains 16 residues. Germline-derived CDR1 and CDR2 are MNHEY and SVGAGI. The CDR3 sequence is CASSYSNSGGAEKLFF. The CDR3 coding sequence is TGTGCCAGCAGTTACTCGAATTCAGGGGGCGCGGAAAAACTGTTTTTT.

The CDR3 sequence: CASSQDQGGSGGYTF. The CDR3 nucleotides read TGTGCCAGCAGCCAAGATCAGGGGGGATCAGGTGGCTACACCTTC. This rearrangement joins TRBV4-2 to TRBJ1-2, with 7 bases fitting TRBD1. CDR3 size: 15 residues. Trimming took 0 bases from V and 7 from J; bases not matched to a gene: 8. Germline CDR1 is LGHNA and CDR2 is YNFKEQ.

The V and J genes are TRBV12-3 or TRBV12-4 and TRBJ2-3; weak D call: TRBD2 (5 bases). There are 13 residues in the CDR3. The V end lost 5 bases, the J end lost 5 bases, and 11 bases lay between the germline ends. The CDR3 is CASSNPGGDTQYF. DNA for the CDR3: TGTGCCAGCAGTAATCCAGGAGGAGATACGCAGTATTTT.

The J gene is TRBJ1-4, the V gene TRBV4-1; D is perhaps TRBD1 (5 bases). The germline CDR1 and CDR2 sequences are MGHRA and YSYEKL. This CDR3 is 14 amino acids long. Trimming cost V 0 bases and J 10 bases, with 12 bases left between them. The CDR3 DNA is TGCGCCAGCAGCCAAGACCCTACGGGGGGAAAACTGTTTTTT. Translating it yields CASSQDPTGGKLFF.

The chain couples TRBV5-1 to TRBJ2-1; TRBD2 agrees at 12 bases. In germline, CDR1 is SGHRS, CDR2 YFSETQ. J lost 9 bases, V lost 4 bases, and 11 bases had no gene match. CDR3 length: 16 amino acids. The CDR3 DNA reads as TGCGCCAGCAGCCTCCCGACTAGCGGGAGAAACGGTGAGCAGTTCTTC. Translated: CASSLPTSGRNGEQFF.

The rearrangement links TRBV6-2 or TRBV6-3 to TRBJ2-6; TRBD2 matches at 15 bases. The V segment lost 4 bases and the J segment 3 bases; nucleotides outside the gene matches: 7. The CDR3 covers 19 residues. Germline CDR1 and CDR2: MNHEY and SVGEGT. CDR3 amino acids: CASSSLGLAGGGGANVLTF. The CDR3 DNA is TGTGCCAGCAGTTCGTTGGGACTAGCGGGAGGAGGTGGGGCCAACGTCCTGACTTTC.

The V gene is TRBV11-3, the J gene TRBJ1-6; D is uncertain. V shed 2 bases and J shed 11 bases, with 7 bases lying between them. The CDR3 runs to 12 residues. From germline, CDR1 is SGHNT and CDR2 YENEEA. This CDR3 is CASSLREPPLHF. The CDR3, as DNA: TGTGCCAGCAGCTTACGAGAGCCACCCCTCCACTTT.

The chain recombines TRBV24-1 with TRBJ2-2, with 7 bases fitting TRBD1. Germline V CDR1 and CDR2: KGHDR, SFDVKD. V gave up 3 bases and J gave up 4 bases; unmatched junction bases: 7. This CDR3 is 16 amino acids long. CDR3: CATSDRGHRGTGELFF. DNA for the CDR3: TGTGCCACCAGTGATCGGGGACACAGGGGCACCGGGGAGCTGTTTTTT.

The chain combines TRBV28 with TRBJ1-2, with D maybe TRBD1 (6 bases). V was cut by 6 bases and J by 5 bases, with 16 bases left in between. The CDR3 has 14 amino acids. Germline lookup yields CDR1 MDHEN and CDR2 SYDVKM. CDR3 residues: CASSSGQSVYGYTF. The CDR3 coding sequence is TGTGCCAGCAGCTCCGGACAGAGCGTGTATGGCTACACCTTC.

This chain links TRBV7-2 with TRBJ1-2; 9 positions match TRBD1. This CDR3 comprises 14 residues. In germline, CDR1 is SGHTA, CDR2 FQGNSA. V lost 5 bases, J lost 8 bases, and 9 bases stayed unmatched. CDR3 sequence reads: CASSKRQGVYGYTF. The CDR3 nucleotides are TGTGCCAGCAGCAAACGACAGGGGGTGTACGGCTACACCTTC.

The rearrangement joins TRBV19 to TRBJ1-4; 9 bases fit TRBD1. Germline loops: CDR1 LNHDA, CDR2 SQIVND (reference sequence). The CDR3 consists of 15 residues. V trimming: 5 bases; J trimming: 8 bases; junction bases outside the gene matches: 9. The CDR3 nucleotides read TGTGCCAGTAGTCCCGGGACAGGGAGGATGGAAAAACTGTTTTTT. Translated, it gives CASSPGTGRMEKLFF.

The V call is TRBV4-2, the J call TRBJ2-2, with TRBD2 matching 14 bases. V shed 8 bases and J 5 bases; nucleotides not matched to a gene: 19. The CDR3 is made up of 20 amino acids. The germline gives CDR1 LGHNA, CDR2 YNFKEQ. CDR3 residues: CASAHLWRGLAGGITGELFF. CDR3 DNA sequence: TGTGCCAGCGCCCACCTGTGGCGCGGACTAGCGGGGGGTATAACCGGGGAGCTGTTTTTT.

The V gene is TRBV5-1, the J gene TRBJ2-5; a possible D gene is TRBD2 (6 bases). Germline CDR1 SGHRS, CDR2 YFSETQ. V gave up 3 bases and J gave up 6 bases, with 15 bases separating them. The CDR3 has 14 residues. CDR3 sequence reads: CASSSIDGGKTQYF. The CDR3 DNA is TGCGCCAGCAGCTCCATCGATGGGGGGAAGACCCAGTACTTC.

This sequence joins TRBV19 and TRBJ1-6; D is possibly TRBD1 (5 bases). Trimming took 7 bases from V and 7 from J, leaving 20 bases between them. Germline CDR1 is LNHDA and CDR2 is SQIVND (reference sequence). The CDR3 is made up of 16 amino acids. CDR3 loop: CASNSQAAGRNSPLHF. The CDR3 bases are TGTGCCAGTAATTCACAGGCCGCTGGGAGGAATTCACCCCTCCACTTT.

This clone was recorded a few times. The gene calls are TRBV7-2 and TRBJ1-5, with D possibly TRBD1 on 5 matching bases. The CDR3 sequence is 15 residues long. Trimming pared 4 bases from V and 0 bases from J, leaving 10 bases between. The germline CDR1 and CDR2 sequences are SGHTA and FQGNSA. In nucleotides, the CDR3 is TGTGCCAGCAGCTCCGACAGACATAGCAATCAGCCCCAGCATTTT. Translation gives CASSSDRHSNQPQHF. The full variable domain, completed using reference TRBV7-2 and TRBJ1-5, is GAGVSQSPSNKVTEKGKDVELRCDPISGHTALYWYRQSLGQGLEFLIYFQGNSAPDKSGLPSDRFSAERTGGSVSTLTIQRTQQEDSAVYLCASSSDRHSNQPQHFGDGTRLSIL.

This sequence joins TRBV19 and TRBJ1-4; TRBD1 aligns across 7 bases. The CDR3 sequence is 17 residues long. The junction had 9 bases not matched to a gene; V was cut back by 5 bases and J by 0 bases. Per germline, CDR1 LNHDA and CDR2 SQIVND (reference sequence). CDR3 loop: CASSLPTGHATNEKLFF. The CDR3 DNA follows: TGTGCCAGTAGTCTGCCGACAGGGCATGCAACTAATGAAAAACTGTTTTTT.

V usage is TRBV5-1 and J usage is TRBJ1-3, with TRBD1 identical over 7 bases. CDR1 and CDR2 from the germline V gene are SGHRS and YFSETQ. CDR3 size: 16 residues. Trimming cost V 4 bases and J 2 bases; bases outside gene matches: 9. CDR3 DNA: TGCGCCAGCAGCGCCCGGGACAGAGGAGCTGGAAACACCATATATTTT. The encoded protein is CASSARDRGAGNTIYF.

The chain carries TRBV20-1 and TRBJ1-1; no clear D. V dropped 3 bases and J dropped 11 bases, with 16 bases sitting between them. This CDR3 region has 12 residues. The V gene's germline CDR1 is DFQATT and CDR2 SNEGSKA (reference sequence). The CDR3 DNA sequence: TGCAGTGCTAGTCAGGCAGCCTCTGGCGCTTTCTTT. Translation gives CSASQAASGAFF.

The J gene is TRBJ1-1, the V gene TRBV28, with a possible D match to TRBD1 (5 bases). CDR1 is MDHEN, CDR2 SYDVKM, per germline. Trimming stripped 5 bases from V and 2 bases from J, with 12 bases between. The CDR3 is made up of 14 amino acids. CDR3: CASSARQFNTEAFF. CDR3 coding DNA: TGTGCCAGCAGTGCAAGACAGTTCAACACTGAAGCTTTCTTT.

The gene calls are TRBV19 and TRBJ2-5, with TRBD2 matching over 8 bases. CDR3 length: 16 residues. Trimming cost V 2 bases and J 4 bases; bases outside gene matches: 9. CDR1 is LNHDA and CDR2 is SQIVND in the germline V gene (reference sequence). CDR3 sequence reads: CASSILAGPRGETQYF. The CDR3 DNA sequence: TGTGCCAGTAGTATACTAGCGGGTCCCAGGGGAGAGACCCAGTACTTC.

This chain's CDR3 is CASSFGTGVNEQFF. DNA of the CDR3: TGTGCCAGCAGCTTCGGGACAGGGGTAAATGAGCAGTTCTTC. The chain links TRBV5-4 to TRBJ2-1, with TRBD1 matching 10 bases. The CDR3 is 14 residues long. Trimming cost V 2 bases and J 7 bases; bases outside gene matches: 3. Germline assignment: CDR1 SGHNT and CDR2 YYREEE (reference sequence). The complete variable domain, with remaining parts taken from reference TRBV5-4 and TRBJ2-1, reads ETGVTQSPTHLIKTRGQQVTLRCSSQSGHNTVSWYQQALGQGPQFIFQYYREEENGRGNFPPRFSGLQFPNYSSELNVNALELDDSALYLCASSFGTGVNEQFFGPGTRLTVL.